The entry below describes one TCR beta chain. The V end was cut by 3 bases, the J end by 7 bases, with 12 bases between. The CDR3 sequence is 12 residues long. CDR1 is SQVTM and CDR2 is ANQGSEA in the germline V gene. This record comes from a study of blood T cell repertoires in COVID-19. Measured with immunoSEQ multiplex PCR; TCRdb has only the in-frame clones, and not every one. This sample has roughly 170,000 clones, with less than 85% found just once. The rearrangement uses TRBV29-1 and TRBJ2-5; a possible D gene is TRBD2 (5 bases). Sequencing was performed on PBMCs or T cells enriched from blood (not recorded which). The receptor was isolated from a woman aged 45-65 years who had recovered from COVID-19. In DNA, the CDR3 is TGCAGCGTTGAGCCCGGGGAAGGGACCCAGTACTTC. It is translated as CSVEPGEGTQYF.